The clone carrying this T cell receptor (beta chain) was counted a few times. Its antigen is as yet unknown. The sample is drawn from a study of OX40 agonist ivuxolimab in advanced cancers. At the level of the study: Partial responses, seen in three patients, involved one hepatocellular carcinoma and two cutaneous melanomas. Study outcomes and limitations: Patients with a partial response at 0.1-3.0 mg/kg had among the lowest clonal expansion.

Generated by immunoSEQ multiplex PCR, the TCRdb table keeps only in-frame clones and is missing some. This repertoire shows about 14,000 clones, more than 75% found once; its top ten account for about two fifths. The starting material was CD4+ or CD8+ T cells sorted from blood, obtained in a trial of the OX40 agonist ivuxolimab. The TCR comes from an adult with an advanced solid tumor such as melanoma, head and neck, liver or kidney cancer.

The CDR3 is CASSEGNEQFF. The CDR3 coding sequence is TGTGCCAGCAGTGAAGGGAACGAGCAGTTCTTC. V usage is TRBV9 and J usage is TRBJ2-1; the D is unclear. The CDR3 is made up of 11 amino acids. The V gene's germline CDR1 is SGDLS and CDR2 YYNGEE. V lost 5 bases to trimming and J lost 10 bases, with 10 bases between them.